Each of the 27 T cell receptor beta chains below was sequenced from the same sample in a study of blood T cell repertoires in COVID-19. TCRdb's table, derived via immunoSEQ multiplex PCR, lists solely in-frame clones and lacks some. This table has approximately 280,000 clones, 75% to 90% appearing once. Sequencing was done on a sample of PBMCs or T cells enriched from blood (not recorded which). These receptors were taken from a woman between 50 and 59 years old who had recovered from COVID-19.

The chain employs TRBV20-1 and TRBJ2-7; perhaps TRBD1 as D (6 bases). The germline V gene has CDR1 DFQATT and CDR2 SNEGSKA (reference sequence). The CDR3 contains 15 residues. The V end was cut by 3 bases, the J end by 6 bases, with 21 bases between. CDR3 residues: CSASNLQGHVGEQYF. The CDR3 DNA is TGCAGTGCTAGTAATTTGCAGGGGCATGTGGGCGAGCAGTACTTC.

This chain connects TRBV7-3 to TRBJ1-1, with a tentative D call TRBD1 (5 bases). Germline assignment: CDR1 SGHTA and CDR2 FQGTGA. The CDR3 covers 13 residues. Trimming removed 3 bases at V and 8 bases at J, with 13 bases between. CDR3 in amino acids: CASSLAWGEEAFF. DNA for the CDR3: TGTGCCAGCAGCTTGGCTTGGGGCGAAGAAGCTTTCTTT.

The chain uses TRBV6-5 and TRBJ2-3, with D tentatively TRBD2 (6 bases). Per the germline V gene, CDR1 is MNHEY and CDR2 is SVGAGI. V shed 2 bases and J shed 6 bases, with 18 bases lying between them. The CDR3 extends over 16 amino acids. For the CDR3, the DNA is TGTGCCAGCAGTTACAGTCACGGTCGGAGGGTGGATACGCAGTATTTT. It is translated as CASSYSHGRRVDTQYF.

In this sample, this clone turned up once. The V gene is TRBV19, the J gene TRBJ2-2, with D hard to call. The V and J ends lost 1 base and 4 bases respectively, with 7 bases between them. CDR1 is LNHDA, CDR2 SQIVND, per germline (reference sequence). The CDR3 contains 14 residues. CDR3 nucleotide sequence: TGTGCCAGTAGTATAGGCCCCGGCACCGGGGAGCTGTTTTTT. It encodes CASSIGPGTGELFF.

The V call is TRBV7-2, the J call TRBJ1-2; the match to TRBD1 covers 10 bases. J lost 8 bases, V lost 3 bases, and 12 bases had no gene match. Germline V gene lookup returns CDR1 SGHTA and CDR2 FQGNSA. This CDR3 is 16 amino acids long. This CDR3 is CASSFNAGTGERGYTF. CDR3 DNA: TGTGCCAGCAGCTTTAACGCCGGGACAGGGGAAAGGGGCTACACCTTC. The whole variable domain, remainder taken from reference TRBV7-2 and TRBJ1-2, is GAGVSQSPSNKVTEKGKDVELRCDPISGHTALYWYRQSLGQGLEFLIYFQGNSAPDKSGLPSDRFSAERTGGSVSTLTIQRTQQEDSAVYLCASSFNAGTGERGYTFGSGTRLTVV.

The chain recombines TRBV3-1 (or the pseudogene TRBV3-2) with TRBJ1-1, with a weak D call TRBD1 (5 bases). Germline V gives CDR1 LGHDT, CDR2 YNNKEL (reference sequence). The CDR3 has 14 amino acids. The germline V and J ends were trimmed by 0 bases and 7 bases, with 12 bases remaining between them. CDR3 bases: TGTGCCAGCAGCCAAGATAATACAGGACGTGAAGCTTTCTTT. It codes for CASSQDNTGREAFF.

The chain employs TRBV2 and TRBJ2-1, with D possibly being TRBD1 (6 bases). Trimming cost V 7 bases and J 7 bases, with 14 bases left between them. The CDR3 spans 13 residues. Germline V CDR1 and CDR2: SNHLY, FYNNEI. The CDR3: CASNYITGNEQFF. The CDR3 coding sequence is TGTGCCAGCAATTACATAACAGGGAATGAGCAGTTCTTC.

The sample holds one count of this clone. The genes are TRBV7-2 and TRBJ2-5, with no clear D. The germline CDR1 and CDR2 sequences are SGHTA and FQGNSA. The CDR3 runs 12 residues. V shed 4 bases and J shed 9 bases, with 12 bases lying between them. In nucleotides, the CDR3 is TGTGCCAGCAGCTCCCAGGTGTTGGCCCAGTACTTC. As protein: CASSSQVLAQYF. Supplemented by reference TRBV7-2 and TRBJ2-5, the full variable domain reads GAGVSQSPSNKVTEKGKDVELRCDPISGHTALYWYRQSLGQGLEFLIYFQGNSAPDKSGLPSDRFSAERTGGSVSTLTIQRTQQEDSAVYLCASSSQVLAQYFGPGTRLLVL.

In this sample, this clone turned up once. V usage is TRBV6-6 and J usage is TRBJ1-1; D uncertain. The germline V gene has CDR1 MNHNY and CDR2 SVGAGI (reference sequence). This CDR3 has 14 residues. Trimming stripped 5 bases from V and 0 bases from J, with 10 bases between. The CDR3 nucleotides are TGTGCCAGCAGTCCTCGGAGGGTGAACACTGAAGCTTTCTTT. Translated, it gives CASSPRRVNTEAFF.

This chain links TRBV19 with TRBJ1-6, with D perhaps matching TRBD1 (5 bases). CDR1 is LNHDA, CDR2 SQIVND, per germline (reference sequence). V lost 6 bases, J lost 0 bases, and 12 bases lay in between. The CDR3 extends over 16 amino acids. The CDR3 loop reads CASRPQESSYNSPLHF. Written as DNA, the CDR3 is TGTGCCAGTAGGCCACAGGAGAGCTCCTATAATTCACCCCTCCACTTT.

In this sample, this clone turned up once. CDR3 amino acids: CASSPRTGRAFF. The CDR3 nucleotides are TGTGCCAGCAGCCCCCGGACAGGGAGGGCTTTCTTT. The chain combines TRBV7-2 with TRBJ1-1, with 8 bases identical to TRBD1. The length of the CDR3 is 12 residues. The J segment lost 11 bases and the V segment lost 5 bases, leaving 7 bases of the junction unmatched. Germline loops: CDR1 SGHTA, CDR2 FQGNSA. Full variable domain (missing parts from reference TRBV7-2 and TRBJ1-1): GAGVSQSPSNKVTEKGKDVELRCDPISGHTALYWYRQSLGQGLEFLIYFQGNSAPDKSGLPSDRFSAERTGGSVSTLTIQRTQQEDSAVYLCASSPRTGRAFFGQGTRLTVV.

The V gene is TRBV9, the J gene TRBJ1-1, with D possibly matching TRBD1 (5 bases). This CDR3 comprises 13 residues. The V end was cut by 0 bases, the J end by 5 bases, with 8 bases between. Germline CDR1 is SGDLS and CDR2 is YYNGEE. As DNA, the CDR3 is TGTGCCAGCAGCGTAGTCCCAGGGACTGAAGCTTTCTTT. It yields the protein CASSVVPGTEAFF. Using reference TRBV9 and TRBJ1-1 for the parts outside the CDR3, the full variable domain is DSGVTQTPKHLITATGQRVTLRCSPRSGDLSVYWYQQSLDQGLQFLIQYYNGEERAKGNILERFSAQQFPDLHSELNLSSLELGDSALYFCASSVVPGTEAFFGQGTRLTVV.

The CDR3 DNA reads as TGTGCCAGCAACCGACAGGGGCCCCGAGACGAGCAGTACTTC. It yields the protein CASNRQGPRDEQYF. The rearrangement joins TRBV7-2 to TRBJ2-7; 8 bases are a match to TRBD1. CDR1 and CDR2 (germline): SGHTA, FQGNSA. This CDR3 comprises 14 residues. Trimming took 7 bases from V and 5 from J; bases not matched to a gene: 10.

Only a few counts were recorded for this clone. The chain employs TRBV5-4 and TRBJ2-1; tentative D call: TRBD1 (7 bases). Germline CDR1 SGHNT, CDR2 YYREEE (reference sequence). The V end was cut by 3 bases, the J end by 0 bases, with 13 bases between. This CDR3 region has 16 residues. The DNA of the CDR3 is TGTGCCAGCAGCTCCCAGGGGGGAGACTCCTACAATGAGCAGTTCTTC. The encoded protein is CASSSQGGDSYNEQFF.

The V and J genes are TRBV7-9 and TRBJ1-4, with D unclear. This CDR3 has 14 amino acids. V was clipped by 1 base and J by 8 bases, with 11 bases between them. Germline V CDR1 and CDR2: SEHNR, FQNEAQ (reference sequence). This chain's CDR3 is CASSLDAEWEKLFF. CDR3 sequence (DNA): TGTGCCAGCAGCTTAGACGCGGAGTGGGAAAAACTGTTTTTT.

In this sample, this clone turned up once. The CDR3 sequence: CASSPSARSYEQYF. The DNA for the CDR3 is TGTGCCAGCTCACCAAGCGCGCGGAGCTACGAGCAGTACTTC. The V call is TRBV18, the J call TRBJ2-7; D not resolved. V lost 2 bases, J lost 3 bases, and 11 bases lay in between. The CDR3 is made up of 14 amino acids. Per the germline V gene, CDR1 is KGHSH and CDR2 is LQKENI.

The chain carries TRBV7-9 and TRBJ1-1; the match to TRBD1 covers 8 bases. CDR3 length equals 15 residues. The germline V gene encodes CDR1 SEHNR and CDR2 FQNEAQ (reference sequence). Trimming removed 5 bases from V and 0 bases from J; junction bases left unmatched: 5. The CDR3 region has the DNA TGTGCCAGCAGCCCAATACAGGGGGTGAACACTGAAGCTTTCTTT. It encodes CASSPIQGVNTEAFF.

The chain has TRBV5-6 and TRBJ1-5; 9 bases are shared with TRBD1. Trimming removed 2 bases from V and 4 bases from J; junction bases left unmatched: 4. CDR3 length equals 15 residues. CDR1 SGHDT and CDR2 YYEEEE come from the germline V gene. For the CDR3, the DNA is TGTGCCAGCAGCTTTGGGACAGGGACGAATCAGCCCCAGCATTTT. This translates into CASSFGTGTNQPQHF.

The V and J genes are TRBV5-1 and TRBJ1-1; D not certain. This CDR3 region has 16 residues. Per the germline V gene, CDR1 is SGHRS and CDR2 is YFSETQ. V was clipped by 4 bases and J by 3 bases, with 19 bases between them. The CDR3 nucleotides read TGCGCCAGCAGCCGCCAGGTGAGGGCGGTAGACACTGAAGCTTTCTTT. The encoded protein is CASSRQVRAVDTEAFF.

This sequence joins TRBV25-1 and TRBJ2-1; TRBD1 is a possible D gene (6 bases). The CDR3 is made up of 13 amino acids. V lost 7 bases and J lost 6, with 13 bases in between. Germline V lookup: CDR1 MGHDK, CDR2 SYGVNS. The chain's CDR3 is CASMGKGVNEQFF. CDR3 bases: TGTGCCAGCATGGGGAAGGGGGTCAATGAGCAGTTCTTC. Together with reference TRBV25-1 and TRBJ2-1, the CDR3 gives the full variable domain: EADIYQTPRYLVIGTGKKITLECSQTMGHDKMYWYQQDPGMELHLIHYSYGVNSTEKGDLSSESTVSRIRTEHFPLTLESARPSHTSQYLCASMGKGVNEQFFGPGTRLTVL.

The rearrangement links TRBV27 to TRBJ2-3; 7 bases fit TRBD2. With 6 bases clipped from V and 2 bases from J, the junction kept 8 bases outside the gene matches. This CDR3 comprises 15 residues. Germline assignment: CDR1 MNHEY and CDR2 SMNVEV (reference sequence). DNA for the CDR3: TGTGCCAGCAGGCTGACTAGCCGAATCACAGATACGCAGTATTTT. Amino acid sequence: CASRLTSRITDTQYF.

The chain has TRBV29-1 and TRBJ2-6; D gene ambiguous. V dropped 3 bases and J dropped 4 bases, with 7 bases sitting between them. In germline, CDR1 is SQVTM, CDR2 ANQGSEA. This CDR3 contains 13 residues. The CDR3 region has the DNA TGCAGCGTTGATGGGCCAGGGGCCAACGTCCTGACTTTC. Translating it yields CSVDGPGANVLTF.

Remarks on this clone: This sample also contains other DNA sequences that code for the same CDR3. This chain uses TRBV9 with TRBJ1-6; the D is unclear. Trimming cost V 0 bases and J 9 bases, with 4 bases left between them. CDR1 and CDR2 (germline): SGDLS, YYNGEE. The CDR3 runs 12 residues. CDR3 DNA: TGTGCCAGCAGCGTAGGGGCTTCACCCCTCCACTTT. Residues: CASSVGASPLHF.

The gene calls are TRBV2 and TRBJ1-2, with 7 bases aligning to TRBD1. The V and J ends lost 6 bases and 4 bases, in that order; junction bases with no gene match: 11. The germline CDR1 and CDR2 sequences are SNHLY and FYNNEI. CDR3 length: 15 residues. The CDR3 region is CASRNRGPNTYGYTF. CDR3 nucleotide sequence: TGTGCCAGCAGGAACAGGGGCCCGAACACCTATGGCTACACCTTC.

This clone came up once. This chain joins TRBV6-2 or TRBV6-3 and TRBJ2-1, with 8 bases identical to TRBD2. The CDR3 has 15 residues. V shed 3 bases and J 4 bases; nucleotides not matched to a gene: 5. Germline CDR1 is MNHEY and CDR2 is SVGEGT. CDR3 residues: CASSYEASGYNEQFF. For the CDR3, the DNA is TGTGCCAGCAGTTATGAGGCTAGCGGGTACAATGAGCAGTTCTTC.

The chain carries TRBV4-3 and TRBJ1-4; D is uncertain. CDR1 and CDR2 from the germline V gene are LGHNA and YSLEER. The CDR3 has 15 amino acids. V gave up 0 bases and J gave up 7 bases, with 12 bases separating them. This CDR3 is CASSQDPDTGEKLFF. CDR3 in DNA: TGCGCCAGCAGCCAAGATCCGGATACGGGTGAAAAACTGTTTTTT.

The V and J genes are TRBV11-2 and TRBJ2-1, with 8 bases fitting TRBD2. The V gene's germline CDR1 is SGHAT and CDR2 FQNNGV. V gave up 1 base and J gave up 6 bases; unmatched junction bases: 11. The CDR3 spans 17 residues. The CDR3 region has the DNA TGTGCCAGCAGCTTAGTAGGCGCGGGAGGTACCCTCAATGAGCAGTTCTTC. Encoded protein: CASSLVGAGGTLNEQFF.